The next 31 T cell receptor beta chains were all read from a single sample in a study of CD8 T cells in Susac syndrome. When the RNA was reverse transcribed, random hexamers were used with an input of roughly 0.45 to 1 ug. Using its own MiXCR run on the immunoSEQ multiplex PCR reads, TCRdb lists one record per CDR3 protein. The table lists 400,000 to 550,000 distinct CDR3 sequences, 85% to 90% of them singletons. The material sequenced was CD8+ T cells from PBMCs. The source of these receptors is a human donor with multiple sclerosis.

J is TRBJ2-1 and V is TRBV6-4, with 8 bases matching TRBD2. Per germline, CDR1 MRHNA and CDR2 SNTAGT. The CDR3 covers 15 residues. J gave up 7 bases and V 3 bases, and 8 bases lay outside the gene matches. CDR3 amino acids: CASSEGAGEENEQFF. In DNA, the CDR3 is TGTGCCAGCAGTGAGGGAGCGGGAGAGGAGAATGAGCAGTTCTTC.

This rearrangement joins TRBV12-5 to TRBJ2-1; 9 nucleotides line up with TRBD2. The CDR3 is 16 amino acids. V was clipped by 3 bases and J by 1 base; unmatched bases: 4. Per the germline V gene, CDR1 is LGHNT and CDR2 is FRNRAP. CDR3 nucleotide sequence: TGTGCTAGTGGTTTTTCTAGCGGGGCGTCCTACAATGAGCAGTTCTTC. Protein: CASGFSSGASYNEQFF.

This chain uses TRBV6-5 with TRBJ1-1; tentatively, D is TRBD1 (6 bases). V lost 6 bases and J lost 4, with 12 bases in between. The CDR3 sequence is 13 residues long. Germline-derived CDR1 and CDR2 are MNHEY and SVGAGI. This CDR3 is CASRATGPTEAFF. DNA for the CDR3: TGTGCCAGCAGAGCCACAGGGCCCACTGAAGCTTTCTTT.

V and J are TRBV6-5 and TRBJ1-4; 11 bases agree with TRBD1. The CDR3 extends over 13 amino acids. Germline trimming cut 10 bases from V and 8 bases from J; bases unmatched to any gene: 6. Germline lookup yields CDR1 MNHEY and CDR2 SVGAGI. The CDR3: CATGTGGGEKLFF. The CDR3 bases are TGTGCCACCGGGACAGGGGGAGGGGAAAAACTGTTTTTT.

Here the CDR3 DNA reads TGTGCCAGCAGTGAACCAGAACCCAATCAGCCCCAGCATTTT. Amino acid sequence: CASSEPEPNQPQHF. V gene TRBV6-2 or TRBV6-3 combines with J gene TRBJ1-5; D remains ambiguous. Trimming removed 5 bases from V and 3 bases from J, with 11 bases in between. The CDR3 has 14 residues. Germline V gene sequence: CDR1 MNHEY, CDR2 SVGEGT.

The CDR3 DNA reads TGCAGTGTTGGCTTGCGGGACTACGAGCAGTACTTC. It encodes CSVGLRDYEQYF. This sequence joins TRBV20-1 and TRBJ2-7; weak D call: TRBD2 (6 bases). Trimming pared 7 bases from V and 3 bases from J, leaving 13 bases between. Germline V gene data show CDR1 as DFQATT and CDR2 as SNEGSKA (reference sequence). The CDR3 has 12 residues.

V gene TRBV29-1 combines with J gene TRBJ2-3, with 16 positions matching TRBD2. The CDR3 loop spans 20 amino acids. CDR1 is SQVTM, CDR2 ANQGSEA, per germline. The J segment lost 1 base and the V segment lost 1 base, leaving 11 bases of the junction unmatched. The CDR3 sequence is CSVEGGGTSGGVLRTDTQYF. The CDR3 bases are TGCAGCGTTGAAGGTGGAGGGACTAGCGGGGGGGTACTACGCACAGATACGCAGTATTTT.

V is TRBV4-1 and J is TRBJ1-1, with D tentatively TRBD1 (6 bases). Per the germline V gene, CDR1 is MGHRA and CDR2 is YSYEKL. The V gene lost 0 bases and the J gene lost 4 bases, with 12 bases spanning the gap. The CDR3 covers 15 residues. In DNA form, the CDR3 reads TGCGCCAGCAGCCAAGATGGGTCGGGGGCCACTGAAGCTTTCTTT. This sequence encodes CASSQDGSGATEAFF.

V is TRBV5-1 and J is TRBJ2-1; 7 bases map to TRBD2. The germline gives CDR1 SGHRS, CDR2 YFSETQ. The length of the CDR3 is 16 residues. The junction had 10 bases not matched to a gene; V was cut back by 3 bases and J by 4 bases. In nucleotides, the CDR3 is TGCGCCAGCAGCTGGGACGGGGGGACGGATTACAATGAGCAGTTCTTC. As protein: CASSWDGGTDYNEQFF.

The chain combines TRBV28 with TRBJ1-1, with D maybe TRBD1 (6 bases). The CDR3 is made up of 16 amino acids. Trimming removed 3 bases from V and 5 bases from J, with 19 bases in between. Germline values: CDR1 MDHEN, CDR2 SYDVKM. The CDR3: CASSLYRELRETEAFF. The CDR3, as DNA: TGTGCCAGCAGTTTGTACAGGGAGTTACGAGAGACTGAAGCTTTCTTT.

The chain is built from TRBV7-4 and TRBJ2-1; D is unresolved. V was shortened by 3 bases and J by 2 bases, with 17 bases between the two germline ends. Germline V gives CDR1 SGHVT, CDR2 SQSDAQ. This CDR3 is 17 amino acids long. CDR3 nucleotide sequence: TGTGCCAGCAGCTTGGTCAGGAACCGGAGCACCTACAATGAGCAGTTCTTC. Protein product: CASSLVRNRSTYNEQFF. The full variable domain, with the rest looked up from reference TRBV7-4 and TRBJ2-1, is GAGVSQSPRYKVAKRGRDVALRCDSISGHVTLYWYRQTLGQGSEVLTYSQSDAQRDKSGRPSGRFSAERPERSVSTLKIQRTEQGDSAVYLCASSLVRNRSTYNEQFFGPGTRLTVL.

The chain is built from TRBV4-1 and TRBJ2-5; D gene unclear. V was trimmed by 3 bases and J by 2 bases, leaving 13 bases between them. Germline loops: CDR1 MGHRA, CDR2 YSYEKL. CDR3 size: 15 residues. The CDR3 DNA sequence: TGCGCCAGCAGCCACCCGACGGCGACACAAGAGACCCAGTACTTC. This sequence encodes CASSHPTATQETQYF.

The table lists this clonotype with a few counts. The chain has TRBV7-9 and TRBJ2-5, with TRBD2 as a possible D gene (5 bases). The CDR3 extends over 12 amino acids. Trimming cost V 5 bases and J 4 bases, with 8 bases left between them. Germline V gives CDR1 SEHNR, CDR2 FQNEAQ (reference sequence). CDR3 bases: TGTGCCAGCAGCCCCGGGGTAGAGACCCAGTACTTC. This sequence encodes CASSPGVETQYF.

This chain uses TRBV4-1 with TRBJ2-7; 11 bases match TRBD2. CDR1 is MGHRA and CDR2 is YSYEKL in the germline V gene. Losses at the gene ends were 0 bases for V and 4 bases for J; bases not matched to a gene: 5. CDR3 length: 16 amino acids. CDR3 nucleotides: TGCGCCAGCAGCCAAGATAAAACTAGCGGGAGATACGAGCAGTACTTC. Amino acid sequence: CASSQDKTSGRYEQYF.

V usage is TRBV10-3 and J usage is TRBJ2-3, with 7 bases identical to TRBD2. The CDR3 has 15 amino acids. Germline assignment: CDR1 ENHRY and CDR2 SYGVKD. With 3 bases clipped from V and 5 bases from J, the junction kept 8 bases outside the gene matches. The CDR3 here is CAISDPGRVGDTQYF. The CDR3 DNA reads as TGTGCCATCAGTGATCCGGGGAGGGTAGGAGATACGCAGTATTTT.

A remark on this clonotype: Likely a read error: the CDR3 ends without its conserved phenylalanine or tryptophan. The CDR3 sequence is CASSSLLTDTEMNTEAFV. CDR3 nucleotide sequence: TGTGCCAGCAGCTCCCTTTTGACAGACACGGAGATGAACACTGAAGCTTTCGTT. The chain employs TRBV2 and TRBJ1-1; D possibly corresponds to TRBD1 (5 bases). CDR1 is SNHLY and CDR2 is FYNNEI in the germline V gene. Trimming cost V 6 bases and J 0 bases, with 23 bases left between them. The CDR3 runs 18 residues.

The chain couples TRBV6-6 to TRBJ2-1; TRBD2 is a possible D gene (6 bases). The CDR3 is 15 residues long. Looked up from germline, CDR1 is MNHNY and CDR2 is SVGAGI (reference sequence). The germline V and J ends were trimmed by 6 bases and 6 bases, with 18 bases remaining between them. This chain's CDR3 is CASSAVGGSFNEQFF. CDR3 sequence (DNA): TGTGCCAGCAGCGCCGTTGGAGGGAGTTTCAATGAGCAGTTCTTC.

V and J are TRBV15 and TRBJ2-1; 11 nucleotides agree with TRBD2. Germline lookup yields CDR1 LNHNV and CDR2 YYDKDF (reference sequence). This CDR3 is 17 amino acids long. With 0 bases clipped from V and 5 bases from J, the junction kept 6 bases outside the gene matches. CDR3: CATSRDPPGLADNEQFF. Here the CDR3 DNA reads TGTGCCACCAGCAGAGATCCCCCGGGACTAGCGGACAATGAGCAGTTCTTC.

This sequence joins TRBV6-6 and TRBJ2-3; 8 bases map to TRBD2. This CDR3 is built from 15 residues. CDR1 MNHNY and CDR2 SVGAGI come from the germline V gene (reference sequence). Trimming at V came to 8 bases and at J to 6 bases, leaving 13 bases not matched to a gene. The CDR3 nucleotides read TGTGCCAGCCTCCTAAGGCGGGGGGCCGGGGATACGCAGTATTTT. It specifies CASLLRRGAGDTQYF.

The genes are TRBV4-1 and TRBJ2-7; D is ambiguous. Trimming pared 1 base from V and 0 bases from J, leaving 10 bases between. The CDR3 consists of 15 residues. CDR1 is MGHRA, CDR2 YSYEKL, per germline. The CDR3 here is CASSQGLGTSYEQYF. Here the CDR3 DNA reads TGCGCCAGCAGCCAAGGGTTGGGCACCTCCTACGAGCAGTACTTC.

CDR3 coding DNA: TGTGCCAGCAGCCCTGTCACGGGGGAAGGCTACACCTTC. Protein sequence: CASSPVTGEGYTF. V and J are TRBV4-2 and TRBJ1-2, with D maybe TRBD1 (5 bases). The CDR3 length is 13 residues. Germline V CDR1 and CDR2: LGHNA, YNFKEQ. Trimming removed 4 bases at V and 8 bases at J, with 14 bases between.

The rearrangement uses TRBV30 and TRBJ1-2; D not resolved. This CDR3 region has 14 residues. Germline V CDR1 and CDR2: GTSNPN, SVGIG (reference sequence). Trimming took 7 bases from V and 3 from J, leaving 18 bases between them. DNA of the CDR3: TGTGCCTTTTTTCCGGAGCTCCGGGACTATGGCTACACCTTC. Translation gives CAFFPELRDYGYTF.

J is TRBJ2-7 and V is TRBV7-2, with D unresolved. Germline assignment: CDR1 SGHTA and CDR2 FQGNSA. V was pared by 6 bases and J by 1 base, with 13 bases between. The CDR3 loop spans 14 amino acids. The CDR3 DNA sequence: TGTGCCAGCAGGCTCCCTGACGGGTCCTACGAGCAGTACTTC. It translates to CASRLPDGSYEQYF.

This chain joins TRBV2 and TRBJ2-3, with a weak D call TRBD2 (6 bases). Looked up from germline, CDR1 is SNHLY and CDR2 is FYNNEI. Trimming pared 11 bases from V and 0 bases from J, leaving 18 bases between. This CDR3 has 15 residues. The CDR3 DNA reads TGTGCCGGCCGGGACTCTCAAACTAGCACAGATACGCAGTATTTT. This sequence encodes CAGRDSQTSTDTQYF.

The chain couples TRBV6-2 or TRBV6-3 to TRBJ2-7, with TRBD2 identical over 9 bases. Germline V CDR1 and CDR2: MNHEY, SVGEGT. This CDR3 is built from 15 residues. V gave up 8 bases and J gave up 7 bases; unmatched junction bases: 15. The CDR3 loop reads CASGTRASGASEQYF. The CDR3 DNA reads as TGTGCCAGCGGGACCAGGGCTAGCGGGGCGTCGGAGCAGTACTTC.

The V gene is TRBV29-1, the J gene TRBJ2-7, with a tentative D call TRBD2 (6 bases). Germline CDR1 and CDR2: SQVTM and ANQGSEA. The V end lost 1 base, the J end lost 3 bases, and 10 bases lay between the germline ends. There are 13 residues in the CDR3. CDR3 loop: CSVEAGEYYEQYF. In nucleotides, the CDR3 is TGCAGCGTTGAAGCGGGAGAGTACTACGAGCAGTACTTC.

In this sample, this clonotype turned up a few times. This chain uses TRBV11-2 with TRBJ2-7; no reliable D call. Germline CDR1 is SGHAT and CDR2 is FQNNGV. This CDR3 has 13 amino acids. V shed 0 bases and J shed 9 bases, with 12 bases lying between them. Written as DNA, the CDR3 is TGTGCCAGCAGCTTAGATCCCCCCCGCAGGCAGTACTTC. It specifies CASSLDPPRRQYF.

This chain connects TRBV27 to TRBJ2-3; D call uncertain. This CDR3 is 14 amino acids long. Germline CDR1 MNHEY, CDR2 SMNVEV (reference sequence). V was cut by 5 bases and J by 1 base, with 10 bases left in between. This CDR3 is CASSLTWGTDTQYF. The CDR3 region has the DNA TGTGCCAGCAGTCTAACCTGGGGCACAGATACGCAGTATTTT.

The chain links TRBV30 to TRBJ1-1, with D unclear. The CDR3 length is 13 residues. Germline loops: CDR1 GTSNPN, CDR2 SVGIG (reference sequence). V lost 0 bases to trimming and J lost 1 base, with 6 bases between them. The CDR3 region is CAWSVFGNTEAFF. For the CDR3, the DNA is TGTGCCTGGAGTGTATTCGGGAACACTGAAGCTTTCTTT.

The chain has TRBV10-3 and TRBJ1-2; no firm D call. V was clipped by 0 bases and J by 2 bases, with 10 bases between them. The length of the CDR3 is 15 residues. The V gene's germline CDR1 is ENHRY and CDR2 SYGVKD. Here the CDR3 DNA reads TGTGCCATCAGTGAGTCGGACGGACCCAACTATGGCTACACCTTC. This codes for CAISESDGPNYGYTF.

The genes are TRBV6-5 and TRBJ2-7, with D possibly TRBD2 on 5 matching bases. The CDR3 runs 15 residues. The germline V gene encodes CDR1 MNHEY and CDR2 SVGAGI. V was trimmed by 0 bases and J by 6 bases, leaving 15 bases between them. CDR3 sequence reads: CASSYSAGNAGEQYF. The CDR3 nucleotides read TGTGCCAGCAGTTACTCGGCCGGGAATGCCGGCGAGCAGTACTTC.